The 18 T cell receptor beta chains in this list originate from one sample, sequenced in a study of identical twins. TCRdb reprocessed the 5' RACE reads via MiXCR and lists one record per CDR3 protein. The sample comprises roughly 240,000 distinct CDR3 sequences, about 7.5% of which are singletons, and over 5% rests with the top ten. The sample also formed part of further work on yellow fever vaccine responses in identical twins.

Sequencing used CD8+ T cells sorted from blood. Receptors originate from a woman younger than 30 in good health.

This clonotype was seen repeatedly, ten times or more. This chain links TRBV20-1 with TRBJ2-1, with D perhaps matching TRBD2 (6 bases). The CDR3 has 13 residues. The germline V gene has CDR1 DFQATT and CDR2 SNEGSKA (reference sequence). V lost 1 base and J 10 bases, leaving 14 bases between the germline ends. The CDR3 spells CSARGTREWEQFF. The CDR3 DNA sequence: TGCAGTGCTAGAGGGACCCGGGAGTGGGAGCAGTTCTTC.

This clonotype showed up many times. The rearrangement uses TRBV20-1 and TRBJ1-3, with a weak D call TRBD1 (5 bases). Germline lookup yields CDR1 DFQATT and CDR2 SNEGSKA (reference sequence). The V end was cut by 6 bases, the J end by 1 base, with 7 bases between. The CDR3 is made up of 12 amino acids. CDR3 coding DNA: TGCAGTGCCGGGACGTCTGGAAACACCATATATTTT. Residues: CSAGTSGNTIYF.

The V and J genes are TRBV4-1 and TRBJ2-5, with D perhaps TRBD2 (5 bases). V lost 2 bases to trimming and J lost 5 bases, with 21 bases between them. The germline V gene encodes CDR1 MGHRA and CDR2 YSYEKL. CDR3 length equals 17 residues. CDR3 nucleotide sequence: TGCGCCAGCAGCCAATCGGGCGGGCTGGGCCTCTGGGAGACCCAGTACTTC. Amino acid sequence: CASSQSGGLGLWETQYF.

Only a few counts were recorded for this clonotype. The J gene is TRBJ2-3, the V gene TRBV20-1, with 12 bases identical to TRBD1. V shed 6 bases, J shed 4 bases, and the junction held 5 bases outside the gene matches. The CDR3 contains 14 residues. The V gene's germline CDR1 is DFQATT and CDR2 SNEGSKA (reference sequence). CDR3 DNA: TGCAGTGCAAGGGACAGGGGGCGCGCAGATACGCAGTATTTT. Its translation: CSARDRGRADTQYF.

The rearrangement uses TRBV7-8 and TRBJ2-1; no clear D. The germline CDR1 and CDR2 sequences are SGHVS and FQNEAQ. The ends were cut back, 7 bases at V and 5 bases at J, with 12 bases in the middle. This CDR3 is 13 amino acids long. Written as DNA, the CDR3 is TGTGCCAGCATCCCCCGTTCCCACAATGAGCAGTTCTTC. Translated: CASIPRSHNEQFF.

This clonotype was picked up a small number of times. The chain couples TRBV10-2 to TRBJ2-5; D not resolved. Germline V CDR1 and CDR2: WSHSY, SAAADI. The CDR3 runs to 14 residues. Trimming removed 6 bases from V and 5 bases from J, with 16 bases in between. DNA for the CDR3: TGCGCCAGCAGCTTGGTCTCTTCCACGGAGACCCAGTACTTC. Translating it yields CASSLVSSTETQYF.

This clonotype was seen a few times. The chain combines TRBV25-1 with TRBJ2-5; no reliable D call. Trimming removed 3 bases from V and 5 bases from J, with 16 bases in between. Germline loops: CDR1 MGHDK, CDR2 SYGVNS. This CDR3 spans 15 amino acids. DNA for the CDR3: TGTGCCAGCAGTGATACCCCCCAAGGCGCGGAGACCCAGTACTTC. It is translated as CASSDTPQGAETQYF.

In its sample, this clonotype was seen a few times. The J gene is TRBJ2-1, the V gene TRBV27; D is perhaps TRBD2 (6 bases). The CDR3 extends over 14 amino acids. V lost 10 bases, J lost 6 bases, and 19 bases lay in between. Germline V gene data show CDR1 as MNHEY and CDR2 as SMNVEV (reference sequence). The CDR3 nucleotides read TGTGCCACCAGGGCTCCGGGAGTGGGCAATGAGCAGTTCTTC. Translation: CATRAPGVGNEQFF.

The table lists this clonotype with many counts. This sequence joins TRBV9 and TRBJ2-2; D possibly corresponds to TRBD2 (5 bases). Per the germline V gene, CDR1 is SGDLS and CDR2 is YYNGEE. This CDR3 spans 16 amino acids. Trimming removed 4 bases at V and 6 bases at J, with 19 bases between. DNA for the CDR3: TGTGCCAGCAGCTTCCTATCCCTTAGCGACGCCGGGGAGCTGTTTTTT. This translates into CASSFLSLSDAGELFF.

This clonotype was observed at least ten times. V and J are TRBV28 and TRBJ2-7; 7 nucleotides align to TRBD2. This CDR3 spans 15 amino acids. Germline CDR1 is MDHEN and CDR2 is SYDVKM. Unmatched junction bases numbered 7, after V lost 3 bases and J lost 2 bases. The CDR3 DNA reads TGTGCCAGCAGTTTGAGTAGCGGGCTCCCCTACGAGCAGTACTTC. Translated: CASSLSSGLPYEQYF.

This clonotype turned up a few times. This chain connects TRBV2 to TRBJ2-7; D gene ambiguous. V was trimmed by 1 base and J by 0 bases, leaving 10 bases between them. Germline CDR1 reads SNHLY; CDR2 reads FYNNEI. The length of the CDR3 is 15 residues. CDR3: CASSEGSASSYEQYF. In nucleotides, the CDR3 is TGTGCCAGCAGTGAAGGCAGCGCTAGCTCCTACGAGCAGTACTTC.

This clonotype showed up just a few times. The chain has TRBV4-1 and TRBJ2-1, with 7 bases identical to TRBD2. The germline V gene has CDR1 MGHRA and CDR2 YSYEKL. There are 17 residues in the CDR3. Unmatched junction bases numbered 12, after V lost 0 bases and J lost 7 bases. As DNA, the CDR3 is TGCGCCAGCAGCCAAGAAGTGACGTCTAGCGGAGGTAATGAGCAGTTCTTC. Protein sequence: CASSQEVTSSGGNEQFF.

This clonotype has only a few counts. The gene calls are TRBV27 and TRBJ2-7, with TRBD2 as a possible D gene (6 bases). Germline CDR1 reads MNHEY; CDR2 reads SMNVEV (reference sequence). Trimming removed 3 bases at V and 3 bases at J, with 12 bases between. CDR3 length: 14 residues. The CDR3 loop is CASSFGTDYYEQYF. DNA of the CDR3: TGTGCCAGCAGTTTTGGGACGGACTACTACGAGCAGTACTTC.

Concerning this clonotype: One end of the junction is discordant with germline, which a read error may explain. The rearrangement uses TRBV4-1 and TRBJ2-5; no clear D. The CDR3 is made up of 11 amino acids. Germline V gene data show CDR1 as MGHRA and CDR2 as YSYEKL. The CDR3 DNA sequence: TGCGCCAGCAGCCAAGGAGAGGCCCAGTACTTC. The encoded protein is CASSQGEAQYF.

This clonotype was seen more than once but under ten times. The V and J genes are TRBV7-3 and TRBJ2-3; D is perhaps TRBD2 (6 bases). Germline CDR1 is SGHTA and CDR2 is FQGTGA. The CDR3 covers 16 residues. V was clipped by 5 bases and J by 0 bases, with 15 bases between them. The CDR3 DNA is TGTGCCAGCAGCCCGCGGGGTAGTCACAGCACAGATACGCAGTATTTT. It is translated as CASSPRGSHSTDTQYF.

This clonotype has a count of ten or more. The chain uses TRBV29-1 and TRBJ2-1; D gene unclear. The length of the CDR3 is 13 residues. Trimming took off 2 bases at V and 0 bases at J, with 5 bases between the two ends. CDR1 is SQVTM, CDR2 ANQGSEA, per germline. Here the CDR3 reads CSVEHGSYNEQFF. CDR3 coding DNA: TGCAGCGTTGAACATGGCTCCTACAATGAGCAGTTCTTC.

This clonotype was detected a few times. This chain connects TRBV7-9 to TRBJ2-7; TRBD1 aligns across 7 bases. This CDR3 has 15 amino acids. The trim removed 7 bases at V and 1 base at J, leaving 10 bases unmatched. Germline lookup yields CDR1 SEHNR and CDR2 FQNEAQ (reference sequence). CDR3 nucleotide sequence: TGTGCCAGCACCCATGCCGGACAGGCGTCCTACGAGCAGTACTTC. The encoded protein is CASTHAGQASYEQYF.

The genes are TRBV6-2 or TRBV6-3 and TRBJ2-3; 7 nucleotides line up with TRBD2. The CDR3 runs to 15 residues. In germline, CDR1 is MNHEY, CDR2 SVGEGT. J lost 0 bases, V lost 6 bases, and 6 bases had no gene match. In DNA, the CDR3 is TGTGCCAGCAGCCTACTAGCGCCTAGCACAGATACGCAGTATTTT. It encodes CASSLLAPSTDTQYF.